This T cell receptor beta chain was recorded in a study of T cells in Graves' hyperthyroidism and ophthalmopathy. Study results and limitations: The majority of expanded thyroid clonotypes above 0.001 also appeared in blood.

Germline CDR1 reads KGHSH; CDR2 reads LQKENI. Between the trimmed V and J ends, which lost 0 bases and 7 bases, there was a span of 9 bases. The CDR3 extends over 13 amino acids. It was considered stable Graves' hyperthyroidism when ophthalmopathy did not progress within 18 months. Patients aged 18 to 65 had newly diagnosed hyperthyroidism of under 2 months' duration. This clonotype was seen repeatedly, ten times or more. What it binds is not known. What was amplified from RNA transcripts were TCR beta CDR3 regions. When the TCR CDR3 underwent first-round RT-PCR, the HTBI primer set was used. TCRdb reprocessed the multiplex PCR reads with MiXCR, giving one entry per CDR3 protein. The repertoire has approximately 630,000 distinct CDR3 sequences, around 15% of them found once; the top ten carry less than 4.5%.

The clonotype was recovered from a woman in her thirties with Graves' hyperthyroidism. Sequencing input: blood. V and J are TRBV18 and TRBJ1-1; D gene ambiguous. The CDR3 nucleotides read TGTGCCAGCTCACCACCTGGAGTGGTTGAAGCTTTCTTT. It translates to CASSPPGVVEAFF. Full variable domain (missing parts from reference TRBV18 and TRBJ1-1): NAGVMQNPRHLVRRRGQEARLRCSPMKGHSHVYWYRQLPEEGLKFMVYLQKENIIDESGMPKERFSAEFPKEGPSILRIQQVVRGDSAAYFCASSPPGVVEAFFGQGTRLTVV.